This T cell receptor (beta chain) was retrieved from a study of beta chain features in type 1 diabetes. Concerning this clone itself: Its antigen is not identified.

Germline V gives CDR1 MNHNS, CDR2 SASEGT. Trimming stripped 2 bases from V and 4 bases from J, with 9 bases between. This CDR3 has 14 residues. Overall study findings and caveats: People with Type 1 diabetes carried modestly yet significantly shorter TCRB CDR3s in all four CD4+ subsets.

Sequencing targeted expressed TCRB transcripts, as all isolated RNA had been reverse transcribed. Method: immunoSEQ multiplex PCR; TCRdb's copy keeps in-frame clones and lacks some. The sample holds around 690,000 clones, roughly 12% seen once. This sequence originates from a man younger than 40 with type 1 diabetes. The V call is TRBV6-1, the J call TRBJ1-5; weak D call: TRBD1 (5 bases). Material: naive CD4+ T cells from blood. The CDR3 region has the DNA TGTGCCAGCAGTGAACAGGGTAGGAATCAGCCCCAGCATTTT. Its translation is CASSEQGRNQPQHF.